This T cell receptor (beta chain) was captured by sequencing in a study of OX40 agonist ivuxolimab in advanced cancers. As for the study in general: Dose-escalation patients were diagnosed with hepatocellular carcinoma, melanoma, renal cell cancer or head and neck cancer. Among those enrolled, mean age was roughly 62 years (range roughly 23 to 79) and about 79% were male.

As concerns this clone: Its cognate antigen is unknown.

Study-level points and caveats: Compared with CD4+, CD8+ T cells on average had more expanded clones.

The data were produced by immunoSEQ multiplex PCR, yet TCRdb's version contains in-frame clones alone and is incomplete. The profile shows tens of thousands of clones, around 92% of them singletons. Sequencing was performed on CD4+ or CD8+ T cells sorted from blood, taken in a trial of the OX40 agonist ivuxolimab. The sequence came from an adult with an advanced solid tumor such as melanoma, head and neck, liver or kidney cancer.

CDR3 in DNA: TGTGCCAGCAGCGTAATGGAGTACCCTTCCGAGCAGTACTTC. This sequence encodes CASSVMEYPSEQYF. The rearrangement uses TRBV9 and TRBJ2-7; D is uncertain. Germline V gene sequence: CDR1 SGDLS, CDR2 YYNGEE. Trimming took 1 base from V and 6 from J, leaving 14 bases between them. This CDR3 is built from 14 residues.